A selection of T cell receptor beta chains follows, all from one sample in a study of OX40 agonist ivuxolimab in advanced cancers. The table came from immunoSEQ multiplex PCR; TCRdb's copy has only in-frame clones and leaves some out. The sample holds tens of thousands of clones, about 82% seen once. The sequences come from CD4+ or CD8+ T cells sorted from blood, collected in a trial of the OX40 agonist ivuxolimab. The receptors shown here come from an adult with an advanced solid tumor such as melanoma, head and neck, liver or kidney cancer. Each CDR3 is given with its conserved first and last residue. Each record gives: D gene, V gene, clone size, J gene, CDR3 DNA, CDR3 protein. A D gene is named only where the DNA matches it firmly. Clone size, where shown, is once, few, many, or a class for clones that have expanded.

TRBD1,TRBV2,NA,TRBJ2-2,TGTGCCAGCAGACCCGGGACAGCGAACACCGGGGAGCTGTTTTTT,CASRPGTANTGELFF
NA,TRBV5-1,NA,TRBJ1-3,TGCGCCAGCAGCCGAGATTTTATTCCCGACTCTGGAAACACCATATATTTT,CASSRDFIPDSGNTIYF
TRBD1,TRBV7-8,NA,TRBJ1-2,TGTGCCAGCAGCACGACAGGGGGCGGGTATTCTAACTATGGCTACACCTTC,CASSTTGGGYSNYGYTF
NA,TRBV7-2,NA,TRBJ1-1,TGTGCCAGCAGCTTATACGGGGGAGCGGGCACTGAAGCTTTCTTT,CASSLYGGAGTEAFF
TRBD1,TRBV5-1,NA,TRBJ2-1,TGCGCCAGCAGCACCACTACAGGGGTTGAGCAGTTCTTC,CASSTTTGVEQFF
NA,TRBV18,NA,TRBJ2-1,TGTGCCAGCTCACCCCAGATAGAGACGGGGAGGGAGCAGTTCTTC,CASSPQIETGREQFF
TRBD1,TRBV5-4,NA,TRBJ2-3,TGTGCCAGCAGCTTGGTAGGGGGCCAAACAGATACGCAGTATTTT,CASSLVGGQTDTQYF
NA,TRBV19,NA,TRBJ1-5,TGTGCCAGTAACGTTTATAGCAATCAGCCCCAGCATTTT,CASNVYSNQPQHF
NA,TRBV6-1,NA,TRBJ1-2,TGTGCCAGCAGGGTCGCCGGGACTCACTATGGCTACACCTTC,CASRVAGTHYGYTF
TRBD1,TRBV18,NA,TRBJ1-4,TGTGCCAGCTCACCACCGGGACAGCCCGAGAAACTGTTTTTT,CASSPPGQPEKLFF
NA,TRBV5-4,NA,TRBJ1-2,TGTGCCAGCAGCCCCGGCGCTAGAGGGTCAGGCTATGGCTACACCTTC,CASSPGARGSGYGYTF
NA,TRBV5-1,NA,TRBJ2-6,TGCGCCAGCAGCTTGATCTTCTCTGGGGCCAACGTCCTGACTTTC,CASSLIFSGANVLTF
TRBD2,TRBV2,NA,TRBJ2-7,TGTGCCAGCAGTGAGACTAGCGCGTCCTACGAGCAGTACTTC,CASSETSASYEQYF
NA,TRBV6-5,once,TRBJ1-1,TGTGCCAGCAAGCTCGACATAAGAGCTGAAGCTTTCTTT,CASKLDIRAEAFF